These 15 T cell receptor beta chains were all obtained from the same sample, sequenced in a study of T-cell reconstitution after alpha-beta-depleted transplantation in children. A TCRbeta library incorporating unique molecular identifiers was prepared. TCRdb re-derived calls from the PCR reads in MiXCR, one entry per CDR3 protein. This table has about a million distinct CDR3 sequences, about 29% appearing once. This specimen was PBMCs, mostly from graft donor cells, taken 360 days after TCRalphabeta/CD19-depleted stem cell transplant. The origin of the receptors is a boy younger than two who had a stem cell transplant for SCID, so the T cells may come from the graft donor.

This clonotype was detected a few times. The rearrangement uses TRBV4-3 and TRBJ2-7; D possibly corresponds to TRBD2 (5 bases). CDR3 size: 16 residues. V lost 0 bases and J lost 2, with 14 bases in between. CDR1 is LGHNA and CDR2 is YSLEER in the germline V gene. The CDR3 protein is CASSQEWRWIPYEQYF. CDR3 in DNA: TGCGCCAGCAGCCAAGAATGGAGGTGGATCCCCTACGAGCAGTACTTC.

This chain uses TRBV11-2 with TRBJ1-1; 7 nucleotides line up with TRBD1. Germline V lookup: CDR1 SGHAT, CDR2 FQNNGV. The junction had 9 bases not matched to a gene; V was cut back by 4 bases and J by 1 base. This CDR3 spans 16 amino acids. CDR3 sequence reads: CASSSYRGEGNTEAFF. The CDR3 region has the DNA TGTGCCAGCAGCTCGTACAGGGGCGAGGGGAACACTGAAGCTTTCTTT.

The chain joins TRBV12-3 or TRBV12-4 to TRBJ1-4; D gene ambiguous. The CDR3 spans 16 residues. V shed 6 bases and J shed 2 bases, with 16 bases lying between them. As DNA, the CDR3 is TGTGCCAGCAGCCCTCAATTGGGGTCGACTAATGAAAAACTGTTTTTT. This codes for CASSPQLGSTNEKLFF.

This clonotype turned up a few times. The rearrangement joins TRBV12-3 or TRBV12-4 to TRBJ2-5, with TRBD1 matching over 9 bases. This CDR3 comprises 14 residues. Trimming took 5 bases from V and 4 from J; bases not matched to a gene: 5. CDR3 in DNA: TGTGCCAGCAGTCCTGAGGACAGGGGAGAGACCCAGTACTTC. Protein sequence: CASSPEDRGETQYF.

In this sample, this clonotype turned up a few times. The J gene is TRBJ2-1, the V gene TRBV4-2; D assignment may be TRBD1 or TRBD2 (7 bases each). Trimming removed 1 base at V and 3 bases at J, with 22 bases between. The CDR3 length is 19 residues. Germline CDR1 LGHNA, CDR2 YNFKEQ. The DNA for the CDR3 is TGTGCCAGCAGCCAAGTTAATTTCAGGGGGGGAGGATACTACAATGAGCAGTTCTTC. Its translation: CASSQVNFRGGGYYNEQFF.

There are a few counts of this clonotype. The rearrangement uses TRBV4-3 and TRBJ1-1; 9 bases agree with TRBD1. Per germline, CDR1 LGHNA and CDR2 YSLEER. V lost 0 bases to trimming and J lost 5 bases; unmatched junction nucleotides: 13. The CDR3 consists of 18 residues. As DNA, the CDR3 is TGCGCCAGCAGCCAAGAATTAGATCTCGACAGGGGGATAACTGAAGCTTTCTTT. This sequence encodes CASSQELDLDRGITEAFF.

This clonotype has just one count. The chain links TRBV5-1 to TRBJ2-3; D call uncertain. Trimming took off 0 bases at V and 0 bases at J, with 8 bases between the two ends. Germline assignment: CDR1 SGHRS and CDR2 YFSETQ. The CDR3 consists of 15 residues. CDR3 bases: TGCGCCAGCAGCTTGGGGCAGAAGAGCACAGATACGCAGTATTTT. Its translation: CASSLGQKSTDTQYF.

The J gene is TRBJ2-1, the V gene TRBV7-8, with 8 bases matching TRBD1. V dropped 5 bases and J dropped 8; count of bases not matched to a gene: 8. The germline gives CDR1 SGHVS, CDR2 FQNEAQ. The CDR3 is 14 amino acids. CDR3 in DNA: TGTGCCAGCAGCCCGGACAGGGTGGTCCATGAGCAGTTCTTC. As protein: CASSPDRVVHEQFF.

The chain joins TRBV4-3 to TRBJ2-6, with D unresolved. V lost 0 bases, J lost 0 bases, and 15 bases lay in between. CDR1 is LGHNA and CDR2 is YSLEER in the germline V gene. The CDR3 consists of 19 residues. This chain's CDR3 is CASSQDRASHSSGANVLTF. The DNA for the CDR3 is TGCGCCAGCAGCCAAGATCGCGCCAGTCATAGCTCTGGGGCCAACGTCCTGACTTTC.

The rearrangement joins TRBV12-3 or TRBV12-4 to TRBJ1-5, with D unclear. The ends were cut back, 6 bases at V and 9 bases at J, with 9 bases in the middle. The CDR3 has 11 amino acids. CDR3 in DNA: TGTGCCAGCAGGCTAGAAGGGCCCCAGCATTTT. This translates into CASRLEGPQHF.

This clonotype was observed a handful of times. The chain joins TRBV20-1 to TRBJ1-1, with 9 bases identical to TRBD1. The CDR3 totals 14 residues. Germline lookup yields CDR1 DFQATT and CDR2 SNEGSKA (reference sequence). V shed 5 bases, J shed 4 bases, and the junction held 8 bases outside the gene matches. The CDR3 bases are TGCAGTGCTGAAAACAGGGGGCTGGGCACTGAAGCTTTCTTT. It specifies CSAENRGLGTEAFF.

This chain uses TRBV7-8 with TRBJ2-7, with D possibly being TRBD1 (5 bases). The V gene's germline CDR1 is SGHVS and CDR2 FQNEAQ. This CDR3 is built from 17 residues. V was trimmed by 3 bases and J by 3 bases, leaving 21 bases between them. The CDR3 bases are TGTGCCAGCAGCTTCCCCATCCAGGGATCTGGGGACTACGAGCAGTACTTC. Encoded protein: CASSFPIQGSGDYEQYF.

This clonotype occurred a few times. The chain recombines TRBV19 with TRBJ2-3; 9 bases align to TRBD1. CDR3 size: 15 residues. Trimming removed 5 bases from V and 4 bases from J; junction bases left unmatched: 7. Germline V gene lookup returns CDR1 LNHDA and CDR2 SQIVND (reference sequence). The CDR3 DNA reads as TGTGCCAGTAGTTCACCGGGACAGGGTCCAGATACGCAGTATTTT. Translated, it gives CASSSPGQGPDTQYF.

This clonotype was observed a few times. The rearrangement uses TRBV10-3 and TRBJ2-7, with no clear D. Germline V gene data show CDR1 as ENHRY and CDR2 as SYGVKD. Trimming pared 4 bases from V and 2 bases from J, leaving 9 bases between. This CDR3 has 13 residues. CDR3 nucleotide sequence: TGTGCCATCAGTGCAAGTCGGCCCTACGAGCAGTACTTC. Encoded protein: CAISASRPYEQYF.

The rearrangement uses TRBV12-3 or TRBV12-4 and TRBJ2-1, with D unresolved. V shed 3 bases and J shed 5 bases, with 11 bases lying between them. CDR3 length equals 14 residues. The CDR3 DNA sequence: TGTGCCAGCAGTTTTTTTCCGTTAGACAATGAGCAGTTCTTC. Translated: CASSFFPLDNEQFF.